Listed here are 7 T cell receptor beta chains from one sample, sequenced in a study of T cell changes during pregnancy in multiple sclerosis. The repertoire was sequenced with immunoSEQ multiplex PCR; TCRdb's copy has only in-frame clones and lacks some. The table lists tens of thousands of clones, roughly 88% of them singletons. The sequencing here drew on peripheral blood, taken in the second trimester of pregnancy. The receptors originated from a female donor in good health, enrolled as a control in a pregnancy study.

CDR3 amino acids: CASRGGGVDTEAFF. CDR3 DNA: TGTGCCAGTAGGGGCGGCGGCGTGGACACTGAAGCTTTCTTT. The rearrangement joins TRBV6-6 to TRBJ1-1; possible D gene TRBD1, 5 bases. Germline V gene sequence: CDR1 MNHNY, CDR2 SVGAGI (reference sequence). The ends were cut back, 9 bases at V and 3 bases at J, with 17 bases in the middle. The CDR3 length is 14 residues.

This chain joins TRBV14 and TRBJ1-1; TRBD1 matches 9 bases. This CDR3 region has 15 residues. The trim removed 4 bases at V and 4 bases at J, leaving 7 bases unmatched. Germline V gene lookup returns CDR1 SGHDN and CDR2 FVKESK. CDR3 DNA sequence: TGTGCCAGCAGCCCACGGACAGGGGTAGGCACTGAAGCTTTCTTT. Translated: CASSPRTGVGTEAFF.

The chain carries TRBV6-5 and TRBJ2-7; 7 nucleotides align to TRBD2. CDR1 is MNHEY, CDR2 SVGAGI, per germline. The CDR3 is 15 amino acids. Germline trimming cut 6 bases from V and 2 bases from J; bases unmatched to any gene: 10. The CDR3 DNA reads TGTGCCAGCAGCCCTTCGGGAGGCATCGCCTACGAGCAGTACTTC. Residues: CASSPSGGIAYEQYF.

The chain is built from TRBV20-1 and TRBJ2-3, with D uncertain. Germline V gives CDR1 DFQATT, CDR2 SNEGSKA (reference sequence). V dropped 3 bases and J dropped 4 bases, with 5 bases sitting between them. There are 11 residues in the CDR3. The CDR3: CSASTPDTQYF. The DNA for the CDR3 is TGCAGTGCTAGTACTCCAGATACGCAGTATTTT.

The V and J genes are TRBV4-1 and TRBJ2-7; maybe TRBD2 (5 bases). V was trimmed by 4 bases and J by 3 bases, leaving 10 bases between them. Germline values: CDR1 MGHRA, CDR2 YSYEKL. This CDR3 has 13 residues. CDR3 DNA sequence: TGCGCCAGCAGCCTACAACTAGACTACGAGCAGTACTTC. Protein sequence: CASSLQLDYEQYF.

The gene calls are TRBV15 and TRBJ1-5; perhaps TRBD1 as D (6 bases). The germline V gene encodes CDR1 LNHNV and CDR2 YYDKDF (reference sequence). Trimming removed 0 bases from V and 6 bases from J, with 12 bases in between. This CDR3 region has 15 residues. Here the CDR3 reads CATSREHRVGQPQHF. The CDR3 DNA reads TGTGCCACCAGCAGAGAGCACAGGGTGGGTCAGCCCCAGCATTTT.

J is TRBJ2-7 and V is TRBV23-1; TRBD1 matches 8 bases. TRBV23-1 is reported as an ORF; its role is uncertain. Losses at the gene ends were 6 bases for V and 0 bases for J; bases not matched to a gene: 10. This CDR3 has 16 residues. The CDR3 DNA reads as TGCGCCAGCAGCGAGCCCAGGGGGCTATACTCCTACGAGCAGTACTTC. This gives the protein CASSEPRGLYSYEQYF.